Listed below are T cell receptor beta chains from one sample, sequenced in a study of Graves' ophthalmopathy and Graves' hyperthyroidism. TCRdb itself ran the multiplex PCR reads through MiXCR, one entry per CDR3 protein. The sample holds 300,000 to 400,000 distinct CDR3 sequences, roughly 17% seen once. Input material: peripheral blood. Every receptor here comes from an adult man with Graves' ophthalmopathy. Both conserved end residues are part of each CDR3. A D gene is named only where the DNA matches it firmly. Not all rows give a size; the values are once, few, many and, for expanded clones, a class.

v_gene	d_gene	abundance	j_gene	CDR3nt	CDR3aa
TRBV28	NA	many	TRBJ2-7	TGTGCCAGCAGTTCACTTACAGGGACTGGGTACGAGCAGTACTTC	CASSSLTGTGYEQYF
TRBV11-2	NA	many	TRBJ2-7	TGTGCCAGCAGCTTAGATCTTTCTGAGGGGATCTCCTACGAGCAGTACTTC	CASSLDLSEGISYEQYF
TRBV12-3/TRBV12-4	NA	many	TRBJ2-7	TGTGCCAGCAGTTTAGTCGTCAGGGGAAAGGACGAGCAGTACTTC	CASSLVVRGKDEQYF
TRBV6-2/TRBV6-3	NA	many	TRBJ1-1	TGTGCCAGCAGTTACCCCGACAGCTACACTGAAGCTTTCTTT	CASSYPDSYTEAFF
TRBV4-1	NA	few	TRBJ1-5	TGCGCCAGCAGCCAAACGCCAATACCGGGTCCAATTCATTTT	CASSQTPIPGPIHF
TRBV20-1	NA	many	TRBJ1-5	TGCAGTGCTAGAGATAGCGACAGGATGGTTAATAGCAATCAGCCCCAGCATTTT	CSARDSDRMVNSNQPQHF
TRBV6-1	NA	many	TRBJ1-2	TGTGCCGGGGCCGAGAACAGGAACTATGGCTACACCTTC	CAGAENRNYGYTF
TRBV20-1	NA	many	TRBJ2-4	TGCAGTGCCACGGAGCGAGCCAAAAACATTCAGTACTTC	CSATERAKNIQYF
TRBV4-2	TRBD2	NA	TRBJ2-4	TGTGCCAGCAGCCAAGGGGTAGCGGGAGCCGACATGGGGAACATTCAGTACTTC	CASSQGVAGADMGNIQYF
TRBV18	TRBD1	many	TRBJ2-5	TGTGCCAGCTCCCCTTCACAGGGGCACCAAGAGACCCAGTACTTC	CASSPSQGHQETQYF
TRBV24-1	NA	many	TRBJ2-7	TGTGCCACCAGTGATCGGACGAGCCCCTACGAGCAGTACTTC	CATSDRTSPYEQYF
TRBV6-5	NA	many	TRBJ2-7	TGTGCCAGCAGCCCGACCCGCTCCTACGAGCAGTACTTC	CASSPTRSYEQYF
TRBV28	NA	many	TRBJ2-5	TGTGCCAGCAGTTTTGGGCCGTTGCGGAAAGGGACCCAGTACTTC	CASSFGPLRKGTQYF
TRBV11-2	NA	few	TRBJ1-5	TGTGCCAGCACGGGGGTCGGCAATCAGCCCCAGCATTTT	CASTGVGNQPQHF
TRBV12-3/TRBV12-4	NA	many	TRBJ1-5	TGTGCCAGCACTATCTCTGGGGGTCAGCCCCAGCATTTT	CASTISGGQPQHF
TRBV19	TRBD1	few	TRBJ1-1	TGTGCCAGTAGTATCGGAGTTACCGGGACAGGGGAGATGAACACTGAAGCTTTCTTT	CASSIGVTGTGEMNTEAFF
TRBV28	NA	many	TRBJ2-5	TGTGCCAGCACCCTAACCGGTAGAGAGACCCAGTACTTC	CASTLTGRETQYF
TRBV2	NA	many	TRBJ2-5	TGTGCCAGCAGTGAAGAGATTGGAGGGGAGACCCAGTACTTC	CASSEEIGGETQYF
TRBV12-3/TRBV12-4	NA	many	TRBJ2-5	TGTGCCAGCAGCCCGAGGACAACCGGGGAGACCCAGTACTTC	CASSPRTTGETQYF
TRBV12-3/TRBV12-4	TRBD2	NA	TRBJ2-5	TGTGCCAGCAAGATGATAGCGGGAATGGGGGAGACCCAGTACTTC	CASKMIAGMGETQYF
TRBV28	NA	many	TRBJ2-7	TGTGCCAGCAGTTTAGGGTTCCAGGACAGCTCCTACGAGCAGTACTTC	CASSLGFQDSSYEQYF
TRBV2	NA	many	TRBJ2-4	TGTGCCAGCAGCCCGGGGGACGCCAAAAACATTCAGTACTTC	CASSPGDAKNIQYF
TRBV2	TRBD1	NA	TRBJ2-2	TGTGCCAGCAGTGTGCCGACAGGGGTACCCGGGGAGCTGTTTTTT	CASSVPTGVPGELFF
TRBV3-1	NA	NA	TRBJ1-5	TGTGCCAGCAGCCGAGCCTCCGCGACAGCGCACAATCAGCCCCAGCATTTT	CASSRASATAHNQPQHF
TRBV29-1	TRBD1	many	TRBJ1-2	TGCAGCGTTCCGACAGGGGTCTATGGCTACACCTTC	CSVPTGVYGYTF
TRBV6-5	NA	many	TRBJ1-5	TGTGCCAGCAGACGAAACTCCGGGGGGGGCAATCAGCCCCAGCATTTT	CASRRNSGGGNQPQHF